The source of this T cell receptor beta chain is a study of blood T cells in healthy people across ages. Overall study results and limits: Donors of long life had a larger count of naive CD4+ cells and greater diversity than aged donors.

The CDR3 is 15 residues long. Germline CDR1 is SGHRS and CDR2 is YFSETQ. V was trimmed by 4 bases and J by 0 bases, leaving 10 bases between them. A sample-barcoded 5' primer and a J-beta primer mix were used in a second PCR of roughly 7 to 11 cycles. Each cDNA molecule was tagged by a template-switch adaptor that had 12 random nucleotides. TCRdb reprocessed the 5' RACE reads via MiXCR and lists one record per CDR3 protein. The repertoire holds around 800,000 distinct CDR3 sequences, with under 30% as singletons. Of note for this clonotype: The target antigen is unknown.

Each sample had at least 6 million PBMCs isolated. Another study also made use of these data, one on T cells of mothers and their children.

The source of this sequence is a boy younger than 18 in good health. The sample comprised blood. The chain couples TRBV5-1 to TRBJ1-4; D uncertain. The CDR3 region is CASSPLVSTNEKLFF. DNA of the CDR3: TGCGCCAGCAGCCCCCTCGTTTCAACTAATGAAAAACTGTTTTTT.